Sequencing of this T cell receptor beta chain was carried out in a study of blood T cell repertoires in COVID-19. Overall study context: The study drew acute and convalescent COVID-19 samples from the United States, Italy and Spain. T cells, B-cell-depleted T cells, or PBMCs supplied cDNA or gDNA.

Trimming cost V 0 bases and J 11 bases, with 16 bases left between them. CDR3 length equals 14 residues. Germline V lookup: CDR1 SGHTA, CDR2 FQGNSA. Sequencing used immunoSEQ multiplex PCR; TCRdb keeps in-frame clones, though not all of them. This table holds around 160,000 clones, about 82% found once. The sample was peripheral blood. This clonotype originated in a woman aged 40 to 55 with active or convalescent COVID-19. The rearrangement uses TRBV7-2 and TRBJ1-1; possible D gene TRBD1, 5 bases. The CDR3 spells CASSLARQGGVAFF. The CDR3 coding sequence is TGTGCCAGCAGCTTAGCTCGGCAGGGTGGGGTGGCTTTCTTT.